Below, 15 T cell receptor beta chains from the same sample are listed, as sequenced in a study of cytomegalovirus exposure and HLA in healthy donors. PCR employed 60 Vbeta and 13 Jbeta primers. Sequencing used immunoSEQ multiplex PCR; TCRdb keeps in-frame clones, though not all of them. The repertoire holds around 160,000 clones, roughly 77% seen once, with less than 5% in the top ten. The source material was PBMCs. The receptor source for this set is a male donor in good health and CMV-seronegative.

The V gene is TRBV5-1, the J gene TRBJ1-1; 7 bases match TRBD1. In germline, CDR1 is SGHRS, CDR2 YFSETQ. The CDR3 has 13 amino acids. V gave up 6 bases and J gave up 2 bases; unmatched junction bases: 4. CDR3 sequence (DNA): TGCGCCAGCAAGTGGGACAGTAACACTGAAGCTTTCTTT. It yields the protein CASKWDSNTEAFF. The variable domain in full, completed from reference TRBV5-1 and TRBJ1-1, reads KAGVTQTPRYLIKTRGQQVTLSCSPISGHRSVSWYQQTPGQGLQFLFEYFSETQRNKGNFPGRFSGRQFSNSRSEMNVSTLELGDSALYLCASKWDSNTEAFFGQGTRLTVV.

The chain combines TRBV5-1 with TRBJ2-3, with 8 bases fitting TRBD2. This CDR3 is 15 amino acids long. The trim removed 1 base at V and 6 bases at J, leaving 7 bases unmatched. Germline CDR1 is SGHRS and CDR2 is YFSETQ. The CDR3 region is CASSLISGSPDTQYF. The CDR3 DNA follows: TGCGCCAGCAGCTTGATAAGCGGGAGTCCCGATACGCAGTATTTT.

The chain employs TRBV27 and TRBJ2-7; a possible D gene is TRBD2 (5 bases). Germline V gene data show CDR1 as MNHEY and CDR2 as SMNVEV (reference sequence). Trimming stripped 6 bases from V and 0 bases from J, with 15 bases between. The CDR3 covers 15 residues. CDR3 sequence (DNA): TGTGCCAGCAGCTACTCTACGGGGAGCTCCTACGAGCAGTACTTC. As protein: CASSYSTGSSYEQYF.

The V and J genes are TRBV6-1 and TRBJ2-7; a weak D match, TRBD2 (5 bases). There are 14 residues in the CDR3. V lost 11 bases to trimming and J lost 2 bases, with 19 bases between them. Germline loops: CDR1 MNHNS, CDR2 SASEGT. In nucleotides, the CDR3 is TGTGCCGGCGGACGGGGAGATGGAGCCTACGAGCAGTACTTC. Translated: CAGGRGDGAYEQYF.

This clone has more than one count but fewer than ten. V and J are TRBV2 and TRBJ1-2; maybe TRBD1 (5 bases). Trimming took off 9 bases at V and 2 bases at J, with 13 bases between the two ends. The CDR3 is 13 residues long. The germline V gene encodes CDR1 SNHLY and CDR2 FYNNEI. CDR3 sequence: CASGLGENYGYTF. The CDR3 region has the DNA TGTGCCAGTGGCCTAGGGGAAAACTATGGCTACACCTTC.

The V and J genes are TRBV4-1 and TRBJ2-3; 7 bases are shared with TRBD2. Germline V gives CDR1 MGHRA, CDR2 YSYEKL. Losses at the gene ends were 0 bases for V and 0 bases for J; bases not matched to a gene: 6. The length of the CDR3 is 17 residues. The CDR3 DNA reads as TGCGCCAGCAGCCAAGATGAAGCGGGGCTTAGCACAGATACGCAGTATTTT. Its translation: CASSQDEAGLSTDTQYF.

Comment on this clone: Other DNA sequences in this specimen translate into the identical CDR3. V gene TRBV6-5 combines with J gene TRBJ1-1; D unclear. Trimming took off 2 bases at V and 1 base at J, with 5 bases between the two ends. CDR1 and CDR2 (germline): MNHEY, SVGAGI. This CDR3 has 13 residues. As DNA, the CDR3 is TGTGCCAGCAGTTACGCAGGGAACACTGAAGCTTTCTTT. It is translated as CASSYAGNTEAFF.

The V and J genes are TRBV27 and TRBJ1-6, with 8 bases fitting TRBD1. This CDR3 is 16 amino acids long. In germline, CDR1 is MNHEY, CDR2 SMNVEV (reference sequence). V was pared by 6 bases and J by 0 bases, with 4 bases of the junction left unmatched. The CDR3 sequence: CASRTGVSSYNSPLHF. In DNA, the CDR3 is TGTGCCAGCAGGACAGGGGTGAGCTCCTATAATTCACCCCTCCACTTT.

V gene TRBV7-9 combines with J gene TRBJ2-1; D is unclear. The CDR3 spans 9 residues. CDR1 and CDR2 from the germline V gene are SEHNR and FQNEAQ (reference sequence). Trimming took 8 bases from V and 7 from J, leaving 3 bases between them. CDR3 in DNA: TGTGCCAGCCCTAATGAGCAGTTCTTC. Amino acid sequence: CASPNEQFF. The entire variable domain, with the rest obtained from reference TRBV7-9 and TRBJ2-1, is as follows: DTGVSQNPRHKITKRGQNVTFRCDPISEHNRLYWYRQTLGQGPEFLTYFQNEAQLEKSRLLSDRFSAERPKGSFSTLEIQRTEQGDSAMYLCASPNEQFFGPGTRLTVL.

This clone was detected once. V usage is TRBV21-1 and J usage is TRBJ2-5; no check of the table's D call, TRBD1, against the DNA was made. TRBV21-1 is termed a pseudogene. There are 15 residues in the CDR3. The DNA for the CDR3 is TGTGCCAGCAGCAAAGGATGGACAGGGAACGAGACCCAGTACTTC. Residues: CASSKGWTGNETQYF.

The gene calls are TRBV6-6 and TRBJ2-7; D is unresolved. The V gene lost 0 bases and the J gene lost 2 bases, with 11 bases spanning the gap. Germline values: CDR1 MNHNY, CDR2 SVGAGI (reference sequence). The CDR3 sequence is 15 residues long. The CDR3 sequence: CASSYSSTSTYEQYF. In nucleotides, the CDR3 is TGTGCCAGCAGTTACTCGAGTACGTCTACCTACGAGCAGTACTTC.

The chain employs TRBV4-1 and TRBJ2-5; D unresolved. V lost 0 bases and J 0 bases, leaving 11 bases between the germline ends. CDR3 length: 16 amino acids. The germline gives CDR1 MGHRA, CDR2 YSYEKL. As DNA, the CDR3 is TGCGCCAGCAGCCAAGATTACACGCCGTACCAAGAGACCCAGTACTTC. This translates into CASSQDYTPYQETQYF.

This clone was picked up one time. The rearrangement uses TRBV19 and TRBJ2-7, with 7 bases identical to TRBD1. In germline, CDR1 is LNHDA, CDR2 SQIVND (reference sequence). This CDR3 spans 17 amino acids. The V and J ends lost 4 bases and 1 base, in that order; junction bases with no gene match: 13. DNA for the CDR3: TGTGCCAGTAGTACCCGGACAGGTGGGTTGTCATCCTACGAGCAGTACTTC. Its translation: CASSTRTGGLSSYEQYF.

The CDR3, as DNA: TGTGCCAGCAGCAGGGACAACTCCAACTATGGCTACACCTTC. This translates into CASSRDNSNYGYTF. The chain employs TRBV6-1 and TRBJ1-2, with D perhaps matching TRBD1 (6 bases). V lost 6 bases and J 2 bases, leaving 13 bases between the germline ends. The CDR3 length is 14 residues. Germline CDR1 and CDR2: MNHNS and SASEGT.

This chain connects TRBV4-1 to TRBJ2-1; TRBD2 matches 7 bases. The ends lost 8 bases at V and 5 bases at J; junction bases unmatched: 3. CDR1 and CDR2 from the germline V gene are MGHRA and YSYEKL. The CDR3 is made up of 12 amino acids. As DNA, the CDR3 is TGCGCCAGCGGGACTATCAACAATGAGCAGTTCTTC. Translated: CASGTINNEQFF.